The entry below describes one T cell receptor (beta chain). The V and J ends lost 10 bases and 4 bases respectively, with 17 bases between them. Per the germline V gene, CDR1 is ENHRY and CDR2 is SYGVKD. This CDR3 has 14 amino acids. Followed over time, Seattle patients had been enrolled while infection was active. These data come from a study of blood T cell repertoires in COVID-19. Study details: Donors in the United States, Italy and Spain gave samples during acute or convalescent COVID-19. The analysed material was cDNA or gDNA that came from T cells, B-cell-depleted T cells, or PBMCs.

Original handling: Researchers report that nucleated cell counts were estimated from reference gene primer amplification. Profiling relied on immunoSEQ multiplex PCR, and the TCRdb table lists in-frame clones only, not all of them. That table gives V, J and clone size, and the DNA gave D and trimming. Among some 200,000 clones listed, just under 90% were seen once. Sequences were obtained from peripheral blood. The clonotype was recovered from a woman in her seventies with COVID-19, enrolled during active disease. This rearrangement joins TRBV10-3 to TRBJ1-5, with D perhaps matching TRBD1 (5 bases). The CDR3 DNA reads as TGTGCCACACTATCAGGGTTGGAGAATCAGCCCCAGCATTTT. This codes for CATLSGLENQPQHF.